The 22 T cell receptor beta chains reported below all come from one sample, sequenced in a study of cytotoxic CD8 clonotypes in ibrutinib-treated CLL. Profiled with immunoSEQ multiplex PCR; TCRdb holds only in-frame clones, not every one. The sample carries about 24,000 clones, about 78% recorded once. The sample consisted of PBMCs, taken before ibrutinib treatment. These receptors were taken from a human donor with chronic lymphocytic leukemia.

The V and J genes are TRBV6-5 and TRBJ1-4, with TRBD1 identical over 8 bases. After removal of 6 bases from V and 3 bases from J, the junction contained 6 bases not matched to a gene. Per germline, CDR1 MNHEY and CDR2 SVGAGI. The CDR3 consists of 15 residues. The CDR3 nucleotides read TGTGCCAGCAGGGGACAGGCCCTCTCTAATGAAAAACTGTTTTTT. This translates into CASRGQALSNEKLFF.

This clone came up a few times. The chain links TRBV15 to TRBJ2-2; TRBD2 agrees at 8 bases. V shed 5 bases and J 1 base; nucleotides not matched to a gene: 6. Per the germline V gene, CDR1 is LNHNV and CDR2 is YYDKDF (reference sequence). The CDR3 totals 16 residues. The CDR3 DNA reads TGTGCCACCAGCGTCTTCGGGAGGGTGAACACCGGGGAGCTGTTTTTT. This encodes CATSVFGRVNTGELFF.

The chain employs TRBV4-1 and TRBJ2-1; 11 bases agree with TRBD2. The CDR3 has 15 residues. Trimming removed 4 bases from V and 4 bases from J; junction bases left unmatched: 3. Germline V gene sequence: CDR1 MGHRA, CDR2 YSYEKL. The CDR3, as DNA: TGCGCCAGCAGCCTGGGACTAGCGGATTACAATGAGCAGTTCTTC. It codes for CASSLGLADYNEQFF.

This clone has just one count. The rearrangement uses TRBV4-2 and TRBJ2-2; D remains unclear. Germline CDR1 LGHNA, CDR2 YNFKEQ. The CDR3 contains 17 residues. The V end lost 5 bases, the J end lost 1 base, and 17 bases lay between the germline ends. CDR3 in DNA: TGTGCCAGCAGCTTATGGCGACGGAGCATGAACACCGGGGAGCTGTTTTTT. It yields the protein CASSLWRRSMNTGELFF.

This rearrangement joins TRBV18 to TRBJ1-1, with 9 bases matching TRBD1. There are 16 residues in the CDR3. CDR1 KGHSH and CDR2 LQKENI come from the germline V gene. Trimming took 3 bases from V and 0 from J; bases not matched to a gene: 5. The CDR3 loop is CASSPLGQGMNTEAFF. Here the CDR3 DNA reads TGTGCCAGCTCACCCCTTGGACAGGGGATGAACACTGAAGCTTTCTTT.

The gene calls are TRBV30 and TRBJ2-7; D is uncertain. V lost 5 bases, J lost 5 bases, and 16 bases lay in between. The germline V gene has CDR1 GTSNPN and CDR2 SVGIG (reference sequence). The CDR3 contains 13 residues. CDR3 in amino acids: CAWERPLPHEQYF. In DNA, the CDR3 is TGTGCCTGGGAACGACCCCTTCCCCACGAGCAGTACTTC.

The chain is built from TRBV11-2 and TRBJ1-4; 9 bases match TRBD1. Germline lookup yields CDR1 SGHAT and CDR2 FQNNGV. The CDR3 runs 14 residues. The V and J ends lost 5 bases and 7 bases, in that order; junction bases with no gene match: 5. The CDR3 DNA follows: TGTGCCAGCAGCCCGGGACAGGGTACTGAAAAACTGTTTTTT. Translation gives CASSPGQGTEKLFF. Filled out from reference TRBV11-2 and TRBJ1-4, the complete variable domain reads EAGVAQSPRYKIIEKRQSVAFWCNPISGHATLYWYQQILGQGPKLLIQFQNNGVVDDSQLPKDRFSAERLKGVDSTLKIQPAKLEDSAVYLCASSPGQGTEKLFFGSGTQLSVL.

The chain carries TRBV4-3 and TRBJ2-3; 7 bases align to TRBD2. Losses at the gene ends were 0 bases for V and 12 bases for J; bases not matched to a gene: 9. CDR1 and CDR2 (germline): LGHNA, YSLEER. The CDR3 covers 14 residues. CDR3 sequence reads: CASSQDSRGRGQYF. DNA of the CDR3: TGCGCCAGCAGCCAAGATTCGCGCGGGAGAGGCCAGTATTTT.

J is TRBJ2-7 and V is TRBV15; the D gene is possibly TRBD1 (6 bases). The V gene lost 5 bases and the J gene lost 6 bases, with 14 bases spanning the gap. Germline V gives CDR1 LNHNV, CDR2 YYDKDF (reference sequence). This CDR3 contains 13 residues. The CDR3: CATSGGRLGEQYF. The CDR3 DNA is TGTGCCACCAGCGGGGGCCGTTTGGGCGAGCAGTACTTC.

The chain uses TRBV4-2 and TRBJ2-5, with 10 bases aligning to TRBD2. V dropped 0 bases and J dropped 5; count of bases not matched to a gene: 6. The CDR3 loop spans 16 amino acids. CDR1 and CDR2 from the germline V gene are LGHNA and YNFKEQ. The CDR3 protein is CASSQELAGGLETQYF. Here the CDR3 DNA reads TGTGCCAGCAGCCAAGAATTAGCGGGAGGTCTGGAGACCCAGTACTTC.

The genes are TRBV9 and TRBJ2-1; 7 bases fit TRBD1. Germline V gene sequence: CDR1 SGDLS, CDR2 YYNGEE. The CDR3 covers 15 residues. Unmatched junction bases numbered 9, after V lost 0 bases and J lost 9 bases. Written as DNA, the CDR3 is TGTGCCAGCAGCGTAGCGCGGACAGGCTTGGGTGAGCAGTTCTTC. Protein: CASSVARTGLGEQFF.

The chain joins TRBV5-5 to TRBJ2-1; D is unresolved. CDR1 is SGHKS, CDR2 YYEKEE, per germline (reference sequence). Trimming pared 2 bases from V and 0 bases from J, leaving 15 bases between. The CDR3 is 17 amino acids. The CDR3: CASSLVGKISSYNEQFF. The CDR3 coding sequence is TGTGCCAGCAGCTTAGTGGGGAAGATCAGCTCCTACAATGAGCAGTTCTTC.

The CDR3: CASSSFQGGVETQYF. DNA for the CDR3: TGTGCCAGCAGCTCGTTTCAGGGGGGGGTCGAGACCCAGTACTTC. V usage is TRBV7-2 and J usage is TRBJ2-5; either TRBD1 or TRBD2 may supply D (7 bases each). With 4 bases removed from V and 5 bases from J, the gap between germline ends came to 17 bases. The length of the CDR3 is 15 residues. CDR1 is SGHTA and CDR2 is FQGNSA in the germline V gene.

This chain joins TRBV5-6 and TRBJ2-7, with TRBD1 matching 7 bases. The germline V gene encodes CDR1 SGHDT and CDR2 YYEEEE. The CDR3 length is 14 residues. The J segment lost 7 bases and the V segment lost 4 bases, leaving 11 bases of the junction unmatched. The CDR3 DNA sequence: TGTGCCAGCAGCCGACAGGGCCCAGGGTGGGAGCAGTACTTC. Translated: CASSRQGPGWEQYF.

The rearrangement joins TRBV5-5 to TRBJ1-2, with 7 nucleotides matching TRBD1. Looked up from germline, CDR1 is SGHKS and CDR2 is YYEKEE (reference sequence). This CDR3 spans 14 amino acids. V lost 1 base and J lost 3; bases outside the gene matches: 3. CDR3 nucleotide sequence: TGTGCCAGCAGCTTGTCCGGGACAGACTATGGCTACACCTTC. Protein: CASSLSGTDYGYTF.

The V and J genes are TRBV9 and TRBJ2-3; the D gene could be TRBD1 or TRBD2 (5 bases each). The germline gives CDR1 SGDLS, CDR2 YYNGEE. Trimming pared 0 bases from V and 6 bases from J, leaving 11 bases between. The CDR3 has 14 amino acids. The CDR3 nucleotides are TGTGCCAGCAGCGTAGGGGGATGGGGGGATACGCAGTATTTT. Translated: CASSVGGWGDTQYF.

J is TRBJ1-1 and V is TRBV28; D may be TRBD1 (5 bases). Germline CDR1 is MDHEN and CDR2 is SYDVKM. V dropped 3 bases and J dropped 4 bases, with 12 bases sitting between them. The length of the CDR3 is 14 residues. CDR3 DNA: TGTGCCAGCAGTTTGACGGGAGGGGTCACTGAAGCTTTCTTT. It is translated as CASSLTGGVTEAFF.

V is TRBV7-2 and J is TRBJ2-1, with D unclear. CDR3 size: 13 residues. Germline V gene sequence: CDR1 SGHTA, CDR2 FQGNSA. Trimming took off 4 bases at V and 6 bases at J, with 10 bases between the two ends. The CDR3 is CASSSPILNEQFF. CDR3 bases: TGTGCCAGCAGCTCCCCGATTCTCAATGAGCAGTTCTTC. Complete variable domain (other parts from reference TRBV7-2 and TRBJ2-1): GAGVSQSPSNKVTEKGKDVELRCDPISGHTALYWYRQSLGQGLEFLIYFQGNSAPDKSGLPSDRFSAERTGGSVSTLTIQRTQQEDSAVYLCASSSPILNEQFFGPGTRLTVL.

The chain recombines TRBV5-4 with TRBJ1-1; D remains unclear. Germline lookup yields CDR1 SGHNT and CDR2 YYREEE (reference sequence). The CDR3 is made up of 14 amino acids. The V end was cut by 6 bases, the J end by 4 bases, with 16 bases between. CDR3 residues: CASNNWGMSTEAFF. In DNA form, the CDR3 reads TGTGCCAGCAACAATTGGGGAATGAGCACTGAAGCTTTCTTT. The whole variable domain, remainder taken from reference TRBV5-4 and TRBJ1-1, is ETGVTQSPTHLIKTRGQQVTLRCSSQSGHNTVSWYQQALGQGPQFIFQYYREEENGRGNFPPRFSGLQFPNYSSELNVNALELDDSALYLCASNNWGMSTEAFFGQGTRLTVV.

The genes are TRBV7-2 and TRBJ2-3; 11 bases align to TRBD2. The V and J ends lost 1 base and 0 bases, in that order; junction bases with no gene match: 3. CDR3 length: 17 residues. Germline CDR1 and CDR2: SGHTA and FQGNSA. CDR3 sequence (DNA): TGTGCCAGCAGCTTAGAGGGACTAGCGGCTAGCACAGATACGCAGTATTTT. Amino acids: CASSLEGLAASTDTQYF.

CDR3 sequence: CASSLLTGGAYGYTF. The CDR3 DNA follows: TGTGCCAGCAGTCTCCTGACAGGGGGCGCCTATGGCTACACCTTC. The genes are TRBV27 and TRBJ1-2; 10 positions match TRBD1. This CDR3 comprises 15 residues. Germline assignment: CDR1 MNHEY and CDR2 SMNVEV (reference sequence). Trimming removed 5 bases from V and 4 bases from J; junction bases left unmatched: 7.

This chain joins TRBV11-2 and TRBJ2-1; D may correspond to TRBD1 or TRBD2 (7 bases each). From germline, CDR1 is SGHAT and CDR2 FQNNGV. V lost 5 bases and J lost 9, with 14 bases in between. The CDR3 totals 13 residues. CDR3 nucleotides: TGTGCCAGCAGCCGGACTAGACAGGGTGAGCAGTTCTTC. Amino acid sequence: CASSRTRQGEQFF.